This is a list of T cell receptor beta chains from one sample in a study of T cells in Graves' hyperthyroidism and ophthalmopathy. MiXCR, applied by TCRdb to the multiplex PCR reads, yields one record per CDR3 protein. Found here are about 560,000 distinct CDR3 sequences, roughly 17% of them singletons; the top ten hold around a sixth. Sample: blood. The receptor source for this set is a woman younger than 35 with Graves' hyperthyroidism. CDR3s include the opening cysteine and the closing phenylalanine or tryptophan. A D gene is named only where the DNA matches it firmly. Clone sizes are given selectively: once, few, many, or a class where the clone is expanded.

abundance	d_gene	v_gene	j_gene	CDR3aa	CDR3nt
few	TRBD1	TRBV7-8	TRBJ1-5	CASSLGGQGRNQPQHF	TGTGCCAGCAGCTTAGGGGGACAGGGCCGAAATCAGCCCCAGCATTTT
.	TRBD1	TRBV5-1	TRBJ2-2	CASSFTGQGRTGELFF	TGCGCCAGCAGCTTCACGGGACAGGGTAGGACCGGGGAGCTGTTTTTT
.	.	TRBV12-3/TRBV12-4	TRBJ2-7	CASRGTASSYEQYF	TGTGCCAGCAGGGGGACGGCCAGCTCCTACGAGCAGTACTTC
many	TRBD2	TRBV12-3/TRBV12-4	TRBJ2-1	CASSPASGGNEQFF	TGTGCCAGCAGCCCAGCTAGCGGGGGAAATGAGCAGTTCTTC
.	.	TRBV6-5	TRBJ1-2	CASSYSPDGYTF	TGTGCCAGCAGTTACTCGCCGGATGGCTACACCTTC
few	.	TRBV12-5	TRBJ1-1	CASGLVQGVNTEAFF	TGTGCTAGTGGTTTGGTACAGGGCGTGAACACTGAAGCTTTCTTT
many	.	TRBV2	TRBJ2-7	CASSQGEQYF	TGTGCCAGCAGTCAGGGCGAGCAGTACTTC
many	TRBD2	TRBV6-2/TRBV6-3	TRBJ2-6	CASSYGRLAGGRRGANVLTF	TGTGCCAGCAGTTACGGACGATTAGCGGGGGGGCGAAGAGGGGCCAACGTCCTGACTTTC
.	TRBD2	TRBV5-6	TRBJ2-5	CASSLLRLAGESGETQYF	TGTGCCAGCAGCTTGTTGCGACTAGCGGGAGAGAGTGGGGAGACCCAGTACTTC
.	TRBD2	TRBV28	TRBJ2-1	CASSLDPGGSSYNEQFF	TGTGCCAGCAGTTTAGACCCAGGCGGGAGCTCCTACAATGAGCAGTTCTTC
few	TRBD1	TRBV20-1	TRBJ2-3	CSASPTGDLTDTQYF	TGCAGTGCTAGCCCGACAGGGGATCTGACAGATACGCAGTATTTT
many	TRBD2	TRBV7-9	TRBJ2-7	CASSSRQGGSYGYEQYF	TGTGCCAGCAGCTCCAGGCAGGGAGGGAGTTATGGCTACGAGCAGTACTTC
few	.	TRBV12-3/TRBV12-4	TRBJ2-6	CASRASGANVLTF	TGTGCCAGCAGGGCGTCAGGGGCCAACGTCCTGACTTTC
few	.	TRBV3-1	TRBJ2-5	CASSRRRGGVLPQETQYF	TGTGCCAGCAGCCGAAGGCGCGGGGGCGTTCTACCTCAAGAGACCCAGTACTTC
.	.	TRBV29-1	TRBJ1-5	CSVGGQPQHF	TGCAGCGTTGGAGGTCAGCCCCAGCATTTT
many	TRBD1	TRBV5-1	TRBJ2-1	CASGETGGEQFF	TGCGCCAGCGGAGAAACAGGGGGCGAGCAGTTCTTC
few	TRBD1	TRBV4-1	TRBJ1-5	CASSQGWGRGNQPQHF	TGCGCCAGCAGCCAAGGATGGGGCAGGGGGAATCAGCCCCAGCATTTT
.	TRBD2	TRBV20-1	TRBJ2-3	CSALAGGSHTDTQYF	TGCAGTGCTTTAGCGGGGGGCTCCCACACAGATACGCAGTATTTT
.	.	TRBV20-1	TRBJ1-1	CSARPVTRTEAFF	TGCAGTGCTAGACCTGTTACGAGGACTGAAGCTTTCTTT
.	.	TRBV5-6	TRBJ1-2	CASSAQGNYGYTF	TGTGCCAGCAGCGCCCAGGGGAACTATGGCTACACCTTC
.	TRBD2	TRBV4-2	TRBJ2-2	CASSPETSGGISSTGELFF	TGTGCCAGCAGCCCGGAGACTAGCGGGGGAATCTCGAGCACCGGGGAGCTGTTTTTT
.	TRBD2	TRBV6-1	TRBJ2-3	CASSTGTRADTQYF	TGTGCCAGCAGCACCGGGACTAGGGCAGATACGCAGTATTTT